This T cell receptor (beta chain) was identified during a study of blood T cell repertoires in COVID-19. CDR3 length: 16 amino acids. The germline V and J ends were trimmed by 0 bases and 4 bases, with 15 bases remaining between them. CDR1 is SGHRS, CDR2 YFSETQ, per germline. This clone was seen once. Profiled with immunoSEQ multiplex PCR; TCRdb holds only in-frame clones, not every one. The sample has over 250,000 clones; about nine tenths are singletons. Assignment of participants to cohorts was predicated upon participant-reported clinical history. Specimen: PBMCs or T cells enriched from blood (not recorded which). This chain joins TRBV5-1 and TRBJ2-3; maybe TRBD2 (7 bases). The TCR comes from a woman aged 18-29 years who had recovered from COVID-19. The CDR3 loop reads CASSLVAGAPADTQYF. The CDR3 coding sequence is TGCGCCAGCAGCTTGGTCGCGGGGGCGCCGGCAGATACGCAGTATTTT.